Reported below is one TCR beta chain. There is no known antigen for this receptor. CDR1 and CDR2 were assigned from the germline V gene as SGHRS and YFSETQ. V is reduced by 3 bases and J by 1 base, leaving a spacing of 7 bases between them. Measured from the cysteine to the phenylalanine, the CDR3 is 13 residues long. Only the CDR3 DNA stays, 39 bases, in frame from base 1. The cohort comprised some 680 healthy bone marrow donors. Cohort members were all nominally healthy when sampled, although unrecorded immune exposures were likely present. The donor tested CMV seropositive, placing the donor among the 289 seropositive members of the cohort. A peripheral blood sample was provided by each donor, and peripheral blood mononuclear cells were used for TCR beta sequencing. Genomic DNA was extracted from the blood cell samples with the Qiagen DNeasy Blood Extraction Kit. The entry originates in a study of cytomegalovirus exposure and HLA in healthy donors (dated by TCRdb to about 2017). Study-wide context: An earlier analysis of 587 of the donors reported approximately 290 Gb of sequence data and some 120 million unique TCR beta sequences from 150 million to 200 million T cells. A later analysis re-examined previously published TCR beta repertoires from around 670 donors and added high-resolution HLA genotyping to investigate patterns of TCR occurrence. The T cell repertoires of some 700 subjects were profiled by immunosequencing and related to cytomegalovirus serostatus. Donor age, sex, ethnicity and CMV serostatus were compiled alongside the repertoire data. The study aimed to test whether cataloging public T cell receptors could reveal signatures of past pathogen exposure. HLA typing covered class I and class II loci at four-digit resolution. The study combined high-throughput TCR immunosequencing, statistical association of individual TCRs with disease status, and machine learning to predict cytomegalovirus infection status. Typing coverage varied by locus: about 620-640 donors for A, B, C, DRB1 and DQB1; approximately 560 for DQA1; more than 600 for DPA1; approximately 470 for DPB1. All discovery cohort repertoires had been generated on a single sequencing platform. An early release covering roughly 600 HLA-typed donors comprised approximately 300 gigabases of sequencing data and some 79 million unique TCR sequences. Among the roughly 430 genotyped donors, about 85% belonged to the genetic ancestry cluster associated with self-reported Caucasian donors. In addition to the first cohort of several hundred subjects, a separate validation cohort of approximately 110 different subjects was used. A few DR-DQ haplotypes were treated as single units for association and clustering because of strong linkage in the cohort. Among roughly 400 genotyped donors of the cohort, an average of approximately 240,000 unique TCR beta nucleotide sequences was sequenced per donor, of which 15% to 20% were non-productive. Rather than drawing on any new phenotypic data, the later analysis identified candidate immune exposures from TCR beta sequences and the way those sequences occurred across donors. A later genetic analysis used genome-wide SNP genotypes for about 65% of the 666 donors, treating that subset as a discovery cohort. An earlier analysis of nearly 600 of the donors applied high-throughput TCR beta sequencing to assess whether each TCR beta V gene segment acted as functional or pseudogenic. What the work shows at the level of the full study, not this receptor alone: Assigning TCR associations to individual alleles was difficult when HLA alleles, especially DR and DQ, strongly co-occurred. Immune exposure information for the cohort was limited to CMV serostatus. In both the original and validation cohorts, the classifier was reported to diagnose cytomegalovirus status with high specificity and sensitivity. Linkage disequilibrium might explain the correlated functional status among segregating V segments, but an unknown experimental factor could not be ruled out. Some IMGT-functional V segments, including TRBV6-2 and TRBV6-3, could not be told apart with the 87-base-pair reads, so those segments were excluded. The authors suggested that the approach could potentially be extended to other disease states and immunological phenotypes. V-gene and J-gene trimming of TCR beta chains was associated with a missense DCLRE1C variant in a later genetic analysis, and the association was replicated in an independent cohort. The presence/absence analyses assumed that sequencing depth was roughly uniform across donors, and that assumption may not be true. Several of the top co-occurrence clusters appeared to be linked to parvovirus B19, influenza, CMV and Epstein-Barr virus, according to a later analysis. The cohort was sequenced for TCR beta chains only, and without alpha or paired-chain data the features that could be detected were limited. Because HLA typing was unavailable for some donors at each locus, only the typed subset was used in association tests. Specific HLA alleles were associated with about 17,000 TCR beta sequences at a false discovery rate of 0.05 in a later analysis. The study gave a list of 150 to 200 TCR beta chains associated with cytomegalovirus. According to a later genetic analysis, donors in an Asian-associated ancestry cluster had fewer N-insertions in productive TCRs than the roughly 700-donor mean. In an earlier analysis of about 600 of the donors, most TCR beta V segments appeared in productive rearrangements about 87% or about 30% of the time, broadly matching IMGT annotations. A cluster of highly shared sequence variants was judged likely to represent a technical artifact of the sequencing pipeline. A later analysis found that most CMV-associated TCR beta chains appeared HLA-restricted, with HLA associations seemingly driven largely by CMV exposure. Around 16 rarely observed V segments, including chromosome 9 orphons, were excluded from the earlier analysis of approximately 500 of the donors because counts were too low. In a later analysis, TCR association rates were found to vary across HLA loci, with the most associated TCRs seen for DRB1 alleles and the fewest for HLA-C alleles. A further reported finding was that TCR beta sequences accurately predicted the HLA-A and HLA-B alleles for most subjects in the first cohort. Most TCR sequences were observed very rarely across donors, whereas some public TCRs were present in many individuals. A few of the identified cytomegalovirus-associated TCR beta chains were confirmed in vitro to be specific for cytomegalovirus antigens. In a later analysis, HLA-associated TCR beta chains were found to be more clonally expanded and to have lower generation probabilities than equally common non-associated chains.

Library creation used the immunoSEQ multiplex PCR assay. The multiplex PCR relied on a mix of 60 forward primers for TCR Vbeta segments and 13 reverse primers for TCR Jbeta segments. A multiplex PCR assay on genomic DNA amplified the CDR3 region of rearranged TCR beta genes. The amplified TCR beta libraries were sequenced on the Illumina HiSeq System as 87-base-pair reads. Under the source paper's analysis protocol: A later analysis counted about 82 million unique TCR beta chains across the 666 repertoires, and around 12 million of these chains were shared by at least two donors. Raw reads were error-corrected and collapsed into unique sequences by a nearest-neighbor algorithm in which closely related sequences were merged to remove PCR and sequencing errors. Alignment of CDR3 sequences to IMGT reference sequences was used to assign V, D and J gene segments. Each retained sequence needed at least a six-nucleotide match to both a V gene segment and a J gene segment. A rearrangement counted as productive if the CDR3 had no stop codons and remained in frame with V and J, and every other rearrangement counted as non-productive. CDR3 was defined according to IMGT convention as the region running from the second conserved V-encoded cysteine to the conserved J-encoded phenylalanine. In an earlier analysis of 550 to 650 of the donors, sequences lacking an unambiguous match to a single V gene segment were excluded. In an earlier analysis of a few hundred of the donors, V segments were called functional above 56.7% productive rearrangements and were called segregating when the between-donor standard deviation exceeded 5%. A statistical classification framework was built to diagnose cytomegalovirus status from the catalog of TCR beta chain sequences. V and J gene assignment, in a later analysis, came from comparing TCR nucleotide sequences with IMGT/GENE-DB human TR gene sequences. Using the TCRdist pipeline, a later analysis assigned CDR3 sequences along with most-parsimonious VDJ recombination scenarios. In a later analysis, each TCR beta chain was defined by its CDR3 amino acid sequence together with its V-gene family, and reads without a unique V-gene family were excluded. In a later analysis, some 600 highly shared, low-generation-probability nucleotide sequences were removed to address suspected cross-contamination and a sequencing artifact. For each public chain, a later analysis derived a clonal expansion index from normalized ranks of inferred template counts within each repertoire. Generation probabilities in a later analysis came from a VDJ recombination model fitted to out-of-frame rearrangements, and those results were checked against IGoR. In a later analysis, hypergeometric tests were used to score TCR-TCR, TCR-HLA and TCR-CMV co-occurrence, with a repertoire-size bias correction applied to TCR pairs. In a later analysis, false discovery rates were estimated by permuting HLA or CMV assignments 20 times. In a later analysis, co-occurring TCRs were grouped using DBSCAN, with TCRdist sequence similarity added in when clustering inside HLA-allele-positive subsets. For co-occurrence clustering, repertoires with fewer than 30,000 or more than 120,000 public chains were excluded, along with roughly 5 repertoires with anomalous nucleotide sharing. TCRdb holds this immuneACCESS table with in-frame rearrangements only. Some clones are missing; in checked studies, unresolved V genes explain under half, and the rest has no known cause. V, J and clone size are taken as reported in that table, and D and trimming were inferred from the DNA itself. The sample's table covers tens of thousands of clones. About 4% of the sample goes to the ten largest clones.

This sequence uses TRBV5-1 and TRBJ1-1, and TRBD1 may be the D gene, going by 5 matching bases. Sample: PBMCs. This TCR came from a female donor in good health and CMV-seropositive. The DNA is TGCGCCAGCAGCTCGACAGCGAACACTGAAGCTTTCTTT. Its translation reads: CASSSTANTEAFF.